This T cell receptor (beta chain) is from a study of CD8+ T cells in alopecia areata. Study-wide points: Many expanded lesional clones persisted in scalp and blood during tofacitinib treatment.

Sequencing used cDNA as its template, made by extracting RNA and reverse transcribing it. Sequencing used immunoSEQ multiplex PCR; TCRdb keeps in-frame clones, though not all of them. The table includes approximately 190,000 clones, 58% detected once. Treatment denoted: oral pan-JAK inhibitor, 5-10 mg twice daily. To note about this clone: Its antigen remains unidentified.

Germline values: CDR1 LNHDA, CDR2 SQIVND (reference sequence). CDR3 length: 15 residues. The J segment lost 0 bases and the V segment lost 4 bases, leaving 4 bases of the junction unmatched. The J gene is TRBJ1-2, the V gene TRBV19, with 8 nucleotides matching TRBD1. The source is a human donor with alopecia areata. The source was CD4+ T cells sorted from blood, collected at week 24, from a patient treated with tofacitinib. The CDR3 is CASSTDRGSNYGYTF. The CDR3, as DNA: TGTGCCAGTAGTACTGACAGGGGTTCTAACTATGGCTACACCTTC.